One TCR beta chain is described in this entry. Its cognate antigen has yet to be identified. Within one base of it there is no much larger clone, and no base qualities were kept. This entry comes from a study of blood T cell repertoires in COVID-19 (dated by TCRdb to between 2020 and 2021). About the full investigation: Collaborator samples came from the United States, Italy and Spain and covered acute and convalescent phases of COVID-19. Samples were obtained from the ongoing ImmuneRACE study (first 160 participants) and from 1,200 or so subjects provided by 6 global collaborators. The prospective study material was composed of cDNA or gDNA derived from T cells, B-cell-depleted T cells, or PBMCs. Where HLA class I and class II types were available, the types were taken from metadata supplied by the sample provider, not from assay-based typing. A freely available public database, intended as a resource for researchers studying the immune response to SARS-CoV-2, is where the repertoires were released. Deeply sampled blood TCRbeta repertoires from subjects exposed to, actively infected with, or recovered from COVID-19 were included in the dataset. Nearly every sample came with metadata listing a de-identified subject ID, COVID-19 status, age in years and sex. Findings and caveats that apply to the study as a whole: How much clinical and demographic metadata was included differed by source and by participant, and the metadata was provided uncurated.

A second Seattle source provided samples from volunteer blood donors who had recovered from COVID-19. Collaborating institutions collected whole blood in K2EDTA tubes following their own protocols. Collaborator samples were shipped for TCRbeta analysis as frozen whole blood, isolated PBMCs, or DNA extracted from either sample type. TCRbeta CDR3 regions were amplified from genomic DNA by means of the immunoSEQ Assay, a bias-controlled multiplex PCR. Turning to the authors' computational methods: The number of nucleated cells in each sample was estimated from the amplification of reference gene primers within the assay. To quantify the absolute abundance of each unique TCRbeta CDR3 rearrangement, sequence reads were collapsed and filtered. For each sample, productive Simpson clonality was calculated as the square root of Simpson's diversity index over productive rearrangements. TCRdb carries this immuneACCESS record with in-frame sequences only. Its versions omit some clonotypes, under half of them owing to an unresolved V gene in the studies checked, with the rest unexplained. The V and J calls and clone size are taken from that table; D and trimming were inferred from the DNA. This sample holds about 250,000 clones; approximately 89% were observed only once. The ten most abundant clones make up about 1.6% of the sample.

Looking up the germline V gene yields CDR1 SGHTA and CDR2 FQGTGA. The CDR3 sequence holds 15 residues, the cysteine and phenylalanine included. The sequence is cut down to CDR3 DNA, 45 bases in frame from base 1. V is clipped by 1 base and J by 2 bases, and the sequence between their germline boundaries is 12 bases long. The TCR sequence derives from a woman aged 55-70 years who had recovered from COVID-19. Here the chain combines TRBV7-3 and TRBJ2-7; the D gene is possibly TRBD2, with 5 bases matching. The source material was peripheral blood. The DNA sequence is given as TGTGCCAGCAGCTTAAACGGAGGACCTGCCTACGAGCAGTACTTC. This codes for CASSLNGGPAYEQYF. Here the CDR3 is joined to the reference TRBV7-3 and TRBJ2-7 genes, and the full variable domain is: GAGVSQTPSNKVTEKGKYVELRCDPISGHTALYWYRQSLGQGPEFLIYFQGTGAADDSGLPNDRFFAVRPEGSVSTLKIQRTERGDSAVYLCASSLNGGPAYEQYFGPGTRLTVT.